This entry lists 17 T cell receptor beta chains sequenced from one sample in a study of T cell responses to AZD1222 COVID-19 vaccine. Clones were read by immunoSEQ multiplex PCR, and TCRdb kept only the in-frame ones, dropping some. The sample includes 150,000 to 200,000 clones, about 92% seen only once; the top ten take approximately 2.3%. The specimen comprised peripheral blood, sampled on day 0 of AZD1222 vaccination. The source of these receptors is an adult in good health.

J is TRBJ2-2 and V is TRBV7-9; D tentatively reads TRBD1 or TRBD2 (5 bases each). The CDR3 runs to 16 residues. Looked up from germline, CDR1 is SEHNR and CDR2 is FQNEAQ (reference sequence). The V end was cut by 6 bases, the J end by 2 bases, with 16 bases between. The CDR3 spells CASRNWDLTNTGELFF. In nucleotides, the CDR3 is TGTGCCAGCAGGAACTGGGACCTAACCAACACCGGGGAGCTGTTTTTT.

The CDR3 sequence is CASSRAGNYEQYF. The CDR3 nucleotides read TGTGCCAGCAGTAGGGCAGGTAACTACGAGCAGTACTTC. This chain links TRBV27 with TRBJ2-7, with D unresolved. In germline, CDR1 is MNHEY, CDR2 SMNVEV (reference sequence). V lost 5 bases, J lost 3 bases, and 11 bases lay in between. CDR3 length: 13 amino acids.

The J gene is TRBJ2-3, the V gene TRBV25-1, with TRBD2 matching over 9 bases. V lost 2 bases and J lost 0; bases outside the gene matches: 9. CDR1 MGHDK and CDR2 SYGVNS come from the germline V gene. The CDR3 contains 18 residues. CDR3 DNA sequence: TGTGCCAGCAGTGAAAAGGCGGCGGGAGGGCCCAGCACAGATACGCAGTATTTT. Translation: CASSEKAAGGPSTDTQYF.

A few counts support this clone. This chain connects TRBV5-4 to TRBJ2-2, with D hard to call. The CDR3 runs 16 residues. V dropped 0 bases and J dropped 3 bases, with 12 bases sitting between them. Germline lookup yields CDR1 SGHNT and CDR2 YYREEE (reference sequence). The CDR3 here is CASSLAPGTDTGELFF. The CDR3 DNA follows: TGTGCCAGCAGCTTGGCACCGGGTACGGACACCGGGGAGCTGTTTTTT. Complete variable domain (other parts from reference TRBV5-4 and TRBJ2-2): ETGVTQSPTHLIKTRGQQVTLRCSSQSGHNTVSWYQQALGQGPQFIFQYYREEENGRGNFPPRFSGLQFPNYSSELNVNALELDDSALYLCASSLAPGTDTGELFFGEGSRLTVL.

To note about this clone: The junction and the germline gene differ at one end; a read error may be behind it. V is TRBV3-1 (or the pseudogene TRBV3-2) and J is TRBJ2-1, with D possibly called TRBD1 or TRBD2 (5 bases each). Germline V CDR1 and CDR2: LGHDT, YNNKEL (reference sequence). The CDR3 runs to 13 residues. This chain's CDR3 is CASSQERRGLALF. For the CDR3, the DNA is TGTGCCAGCAGCCAAGAAAGACGGGGCCTTGCGCTCTTC.

V usage is TRBV6-5 and J usage is TRBJ2-4; D is possibly TRBD1 or TRBD2 (5 bases each). The CDR3 runs 13 residues. Trimming stripped 6 bases from V and 8 bases from J, with 14 bases between. Germline CDR1 reads MNHEY; CDR2 reads SVGAGI. The CDR3 sequence is CASRDGGGDIQYF. The CDR3 bases are TGTGCCAGCAGGGACGGTGGGGGAGACATTCAGTACTTC.

J is TRBJ1-2 and V is TRBV2, with D possibly being TRBD1 (6 bases). V gave up 1 base and J gave up 6 bases, with 18 bases separating them. Germline V CDR1 and CDR2: SNHLY, FYNNEI. The CDR3 spans 16 residues. This chain's CDR3 is CASSEGGGGMFNGYTF. As DNA, the CDR3 is TGTGCCAGCAGTGAAGGAGGGGGGGGCATGTTTAATGGCTACACCTTC.

The rearrangement links TRBV7-2 to TRBJ2-5; D uncertain. The CDR3 has 13 amino acids. Germline V gene sequence: CDR1 SGHTA, CDR2 FQGNSA. V lost 4 bases to trimming and J lost 1 base, with 7 bases between them. The CDR3 sequence: CASSSSIQETQYF. The CDR3 bases are TGTGCCAGCAGCTCCTCCATCCAAGAGACCCAGTACTTC.

The rearrangement links TRBV30 to TRBJ2-2, with 11 bases matching TRBD1. Trimming took 6 bases from V and 4 from J; bases not matched to a gene: 10. Germline V gene data show CDR1 as GTSNPN and CDR2 as SVGIG (reference sequence). This CDR3 is 16 amino acids long. The CDR3 nucleotides are TGTGCCTGCTCACCCCCGGGACAGGGGGGCACCGGGGAGCTGTTTTTT. Its protein product is CACSPPGQGGTGELFF.

The chain combines TRBV9 with TRBJ2-3; a weak D match, TRBD1 (6 bases). Germline-derived CDR1 and CDR2 are SGDLS and YYNGEE. Trimming took off 4 bases at V and 0 bases at J, with 24 bases between the two ends. The length of the CDR3 is 19 residues. CDR3 in DNA: TGTGCCAGCAGCCCAACGGGATACAGGGAACAAAGTAGCACAGATACGCAGTATTTT. Translation: CASSPTGYREQSSTDTQYF.

The chain uses TRBV12-3 or TRBV12-4 and TRBJ1-1; D not certain. The CDR3 loop spans 13 amino acids. With 2 bases removed from V and 1 base from J, the gap between germline ends came to 5 bases. CDR3 coding DNA: TGTGCCAGCAGTTTACCTCCGAACACTGAAGCTTTCTTT. Protein sequence: CASSLPPNTEAFF.

The count of this clone is one. The chain is built from TRBV6-5 and TRBJ2-4; weak D call: TRBD2 (5 bases). The CDR3 runs to 16 residues. From germline, CDR1 is MNHEY and CDR2 SVGAGI. V gave up 2 bases and J gave up 6 bases, with 17 bases separating them. CDR3 coding DNA: TGTGCCAGCAGTTACGCGGGCCCCGGCGAGGGAAACATTCAGTACTTC. This encodes CASSYAGPGEGNIQYF.

This chain joins TRBV19 and TRBJ2-2; TRBD2 might be the D (6 bases). This CDR3 spans 16 amino acids. Germline loops: CDR1 LNHDA, CDR2 SQIVND (reference sequence). V lost 0 bases and J lost 4, with 12 bases in between. Here the CDR3 reads CASSIDPGAGTGELFF. DNA of the CDR3: TGTGCCAGTAGTATAGACCCAGGAGCGGGCACCGGGGAGCTGTTTTTT.

The V and J genes are TRBV5-1 and TRBJ2-7; TRBD2 might be the D (6 bases). Trimming stripped 3 bases from V and 5 bases from J, with 15 bases between. CDR1 is SGHRS and CDR2 is YFSETQ in the germline V gene. The CDR3 has 14 amino acids. The CDR3 here is CASSSTSFVHEQYF. CDR3 DNA sequence: TGCGCCAGCAGCTCTACTAGCTTTGTCCACGAGCAGTACTTC.

The chain links TRBV6-5 to TRBJ1-4; D gene ambiguous. The CDR3 runs to 15 residues. V shed 0 bases and J shed 8 bases, with 13 bases lying between them. Per the germline V gene, CDR1 is MNHEY and CDR2 is SVGAGI. This chain's CDR3 is CASSYSGYPGEKLFF. DNA for the CDR3: TGTGCCAGCAGTTACTCAGGGTATCCTGGGGAAAAACTGTTTTTT.

The chain recombines TRBV30 with TRBJ1-2; D not resolved. V lost 3 bases, J lost 4 bases, and 15 bases lay in between. The CDR3 extends over 14 amino acids. Germline V gene sequence: CDR1 GTSNPN, CDR2 SVGIG (reference sequence). In nucleotides, the CDR3 is TGTGCCTGGAGGCCCATGGCCGCGGGCTATGGCTACACCTTC. The encoded protein is CAWRPMAAGYGYTF.

This rearrangement joins TRBV28 to TRBJ1-5, with a weak D call TRBD1 (5 bases). The V and J ends lost 3 bases and 5 bases respectively, with 8 bases between them. Germline V lookup: CDR1 MDHEN, CDR2 SYDVKM. This CDR3 region has 13 residues. The CDR3 is CASSFLGDQPQHF. The DNA of the CDR3 is TGTGCCAGCAGTTTTTTGGGGGATCAGCCCCAGCATTTT.